This T cell receptor (beta chain) comes out of a study of blood T cell repertoires in COVID-19. Across the whole study: Specimens from acute and convalescent COVID-19 originated in the United States, Italy and Spain. Sources were T cells, B-cell-depleted T cells, or PBMCs; the material itself was cDNA or gDNA.

This CDR3 comprises 13 residues. Trimming removed 0 bases from V and 4 bases from J, with 5 bases in between. Germline V CDR1 and CDR2: KGHSH, LQKENI. Turning to this clone: The same CDR3 arises from other DNA sequences in this sample as well.

Authors' analysis steps: Reference gene primer amplification gave estimated nucleated cell counts. Measured with immunoSEQ multiplex PCR; TCRdb has only the in-frame clones, and not every one. Clone size and the V and J calls come from that table; the DNA yielded D and trimming. The sample records around 260,000 clones, more than 70% being singletons. This sequence joins TRBV18 and TRBJ2-3, with D unresolved. The receptor's source is a woman aged 50 to 60 with acute or convalescent COVID-19. Sample: peripheral blood. The CDR3 here is CASSPPSADTQYF. As DNA, the CDR3 is TGTGCCAGCTCACCACCGTCCGCAGATACGCAGTATTTT.